One and the same sample provided the 30 T cell receptor delta chains below, sequenced in a study of Vδ1+ human thymocytes. Study results and limitations: In the thymus, TRG and TRD repertoires looked highly polyclonal with Gaussian CDR3 lengths.

These receptors have no known antigen. Extracted RNA was reverse transcribed into cDNA. Multiplex PCR used pooled V-gene forward primers and a constant-region reverse primer to amplify CDR3s. TCRdb re-called the multiplex PCR reads via CATT. The table lists fewer than 30,000 delta-chain clones, nearly 7.5% of them singletons. The source material was Vdelta1+ gamma-delta thymocytes from the thymus. Sample subset: FACS-sorted CD3+ TCRalphabeta- TCRVdelta1+ TCRVdelta2- thymocytes. These receptors came from a girl under two years old who had congenital heart surgery.

The J gene was identified as TRDJ1, and no V gene was called; the table gives TRDD3 as D, unverified against the DNA. The CDR3 sequence is 26 residues long. The CDR3 sequence: CALGEPGLRLLDYNDLTGGYAHKLIF. The DNA for the CDR3 is TGTGCTCTTGGGGAACCAGGGCTACGACTGCTCGACTATAATGATTTAACTGGGGGATACGCCCATAAACTCATCTTT.

The chain carries TRDV1 and TRDJ1; D might be TRDD2 or TRDD3, each matching 5 bases. V lost 1 base, J lost 0 bases, and 24 bases lay in between. CDR3 length: 20 residues. The germline V gene has CDR1 TSWWSYY and CDR2 QGS. DNA for the CDR3: TGTGCTCTTGGGGAACCCCTCCCCTACCGTACTGGTCCCAACACCGATAAACTCATCTTT. Residues: CALGEPLPYRTGPNTDKLIF.

V gene TRDV1 combines with J gene TRDJ1; no clear D gene. Germline V lookup: CDR1 TSWWSYY, CDR2 QGS. The CDR3 runs 11 residues. The V gene lost 5 bases and the J gene lost 8 bases, with 9 bases spanning the gap. CDR3 residues: CALGTGSKLIF. In DNA form, the CDR3 reads TGTGCTCTTGGGACGGGCTCGAAACTCATCTTT.

This clone was picked up a small number of times. This chain connects TRDV1 to TRDJ1; TRDD3 matches at 9 bases. The junction had 12 bases not matched to a gene; V was cut back by 1 base and J by 0 bases. Germline values: CDR1 TSWWSYY, CDR2 QGS. This CDR3 has 19 amino acids. The CDR3: CALGEQNMYWGTHTDKLIF. DNA of the CDR3: TGTGCTCTTGGGGAACAGAATATGTACTGGGGGACCCACACCGATAAACTCATCTTT.

The chain combines TRDV1 with TRDJ1; TRDD3 aligns across 13 bases. The CDR3 consists of 21 residues. The J segment lost 0 bases and the V segment lost 7 bases, leaving 20 bases of the junction unmatched. The germline gives CDR1 TSWWSYY, CDR2 QGS. The CDR3 is CALAFLHALLGDTPHTDKLIF. The CDR3, as DNA: TGTGCTCTTGCTTTCCTACACGCCTTACTGGGGGATACGCCCCACACCGATAAACTCATCTTT.

V gene TRDV1 combines with J gene TRDJ1; D may be TRDD2 (5 bases). The CDR3 has 18 residues. V was trimmed by 4 bases and J by 1 base, leaving 22 bases between them. The germline gives CDR1 TSWWSYY, CDR2 QGS. This CDR3 reads CALGGLGNFQVGTDKLIF. The DNA of the CDR3 is TGTGCTCTTGGGGGATTGGGAAACTTCCAAGTAGGCACCGATAAACTCATCTTT.

The chain combines TRDV1 with TRDJ1; D remains ambiguous. The V end was cut by 0 bases, the J end by 0 bases, with 11 bases between. This CDR3 spans 16 amino acids. Germline CDR1 reads TSWWSYY; CDR2 reads QGS. The CDR3: CALGELWDLYTDKLIF. CDR3 bases: TGTGCTCTTGGGGAACTTTGGGACCTGTACACCGATAAACTCATCTTT.

The chain combines TRDV1 with TRDJ1; the D gene is possibly TRDD3 (5 bases). The CDR3 contains 15 residues. Germline V gene data show CDR1 as TSWWSYY and CDR2 as QGS. The ends were cut back, 4 bases at V and 3 bases at J, with 15 bases in the middle. The chain's CDR3 is CALGATSYAADKLIF. Here the CDR3 DNA reads TGTGCTCTTGGGGCCACATCATACGCCGCCGATAAACTCATCTTT.

This clone was found a few times. The chain employs TRDV1 and TRDJ1; D ambiguous. This CDR3 is built from 19 residues. Trimming took 2 bases from V and 1 from J, leaving 23 bases between them. Germline CDR1 is TSWWSYY and CDR2 is QGS. CDR3: CALGEGSWFTVSATDKLIF. In DNA form, the CDR3 reads TGTGCTCTTGGGGAAGGTAGCTGGTTTACAGTTTCGGCCACCGATAAACTCATCTTT.

The V gene is TRDV1, the J gene TRDJ1; 11 nucleotides match TRDD3. Trimming at V came to 7 bases and at J to 2 bases, leaving 15 bases not matched to a gene. CDR1 TSWWSYY and CDR2 QGS come from the germline V gene. This CDR3 has 18 residues. The chain's CDR3 is CALVPVLGDRKRTDKLIF. Here the CDR3 DNA reads TGTGCTCTTGTCCCCGTACTGGGGGATAGGAAGCGGACCGATAAACTCATCTTT.

Only a few counts were recorded for this clone. The chain recombines TRDV3 with TRDJ1, with TRDD3 matching over 8 bases. Germline V gene sequence: CDR1 TVYSNPD, CDR2 GDNSRS (reference sequence). J was trimmed by 4 bases and V by 4 bases; bases with no gene match: 17. The CDR3 is 16 amino acids. CDR3 protein: CASNSYNSGGNDKLIF. The CDR3, as DNA: TGTGCCTCCAATTCCTATAATTCTGGGGGAAACGATAAACTCATCTTT.

The sample holds a few counts of this clone. An end of the junction does not agree with germline; a read error may underlie this. The V and J genes are TRDV1 and TRDJ1; weak D call: TRDD3 (6 bases). The CDR3 extends over 15 amino acids. Germline CDR1 reads TSWWSYY; CDR2 reads QGS. The CDR3 loop reads CAPGDPARIADKPIF. For the CDR3, the DNA is TGTGCTCCTGGGGACCCGGCTAGAATCGCCGATAAACCCATCTTT.

This chain uses TRDV1 with TRDJ1; no clear D. CDR3 size: 19 residues. Germline V gene data show CDR1 as TSWWSYY and CDR2 as QGS. The germline V and J ends were trimmed by 2 bases and 0 bases, with 22 bases remaining between them. The CDR3 DNA is TGTGCTCTTGGGGAAGTTCCCACCCCGCTGGACGAGTACACCGATAAACTCATCTTT. Translation gives CALGEVPTPLDEYTDKLIF.

This clone was seen a handful of times. The J gene is TRDJ1, the V gene TRDV1; TRDD3 matches 10 bases. This CDR3 has 19 residues. With V trimmed by 5 bases and J by 0 bases, 15 bases remained unmatched. Germline CDR1 reads TSWWSYY; CDR2 reads QGS. The CDR3: CALGPSFWGIGPYTDKLIF. CDR3 nucleotides: TGTGCTCTTGGGCCTTCTTTCTGGGGGATAGGACCTTACACCGATAAACTCATCTTT.

The chain links TRDV1 to TRDJ1; no clear D gene. Germline values: CDR1 TSWWSYY, CDR2 QGS. Trimming took off 2 bases at V and 2 bases at J, with 21 bases between the two ends. The CDR3 contains 18 residues. The CDR3 spells CALGEVYRRYAITDKLIF. The CDR3 bases are TGTGCTCTTGGGGAAGTCTACCGGAGGTACGCAATAACCGATAAACTCATCTTT.

This chain links TRDV1 with TRDJ1; the match to TRDD3 covers 12 bases. The J gene is not listed in TCRdb, so it was assigned here from a DNA match to germline. V lost 4 bases to trimming and J lost 2 bases; unmatched junction nucleotides: 26. The CDR3 consists of 23 residues. Germline CDR1 reads TSWWSYY; CDR2 reads QGS. The CDR3, as DNA: TGTGCTCTTGGGGTTAAGTTGACTACTGGGGGATACTGTGAAAGAGAGGGGACCGATAAACTCATCTTT. This codes for CALGVKLTTGGYCEREGTDKLIF.

This clone has a handful of counts. The V and J genes are TRDV1 and TRDJ1; D possibly uses TRDD2 or TRDD3 (5 bases each). V was pared by 6 bases and J by 2 bases, with 43 bases between. The CDR3 loop spans 24 amino acids. Germline-derived CDR1 and CDR2 are TSWWSYY and QGS. This CDR3 is CALGPDTYLRYSGKLVKRTDKLIF. For the CDR3, the DNA is TGTGCTCTTGGACCCGACACCTACCTTCGGTACTCAGGTAAACTGGTAAAGCGGACCGATAAACTCATCTTT.

This clone was seen more than once but under ten times. This chain connects TRDV2 to TRDJ3; 9 nucleotides line up with TRDD3. CDR1 GEAIGNYY and CDR2 EKD come from the germline V gene. This CDR3 comprises 20 residues. The V segment lost 0 bases and the J segment 0 bases; nucleotides outside the gene matches: 8. In DNA form, the CDR3 reads TGTGCCTGTGACACCGTTGATCTGGGGGATCACTCCTGGGACACCCGACAGATGTTTTTC. This codes for CACDTVDLGDHSWDTRQMFF.

The chain combines TRDV1 with TRDJ1; TRDD3 aligns across 10 bases. V was clipped by 1 base and J by 7 bases; unmatched bases: 18. The CDR3 is made up of 19 amino acids. Germline loops: CDR1 TSWWSYY, CDR2 QGS. The CDR3 loop reads CALGERRSSYTGGCSKLIF. The DNA of the CDR3 is TGTGCTCTTGGGGAACGAAGGTCTTCCTACACTGGGGGATGTTCTAAACTCATCTTT.

This chain joins TRDV1 and TRDJ1; unclear D gene. The CDR3 totals 18 residues. Trimming left V 0 bases short and J 4 bases short, with 21 bases between. Germline CDR1 TSWWSYY, CDR2 QGS. CDR3 protein: CALGELTLKGLLSDKLIF. DNA of the CDR3: TGTGCTCTTGGGGAACTTACCCTAAAGGGGTTACTAAGCGATAAACTCATCTTT.

V and J are TRDV1 and TRDJ1, with 8 bases aligning to TRDD3. The J gene is absent in TCRdb and was assigned here via DNA matching to germline. This CDR3 is 16 amino acids long. Germline loops: CDR1 TSWWSYY, CDR2 QGS. The junction had 7 bases not matched to a gene; V was cut back by 4 bases and J by 0 bases. CDR3 sequence reads: CALGARGIGYTDKLIF. CDR3 nucleotide sequence: TGTGCTCTTGGGGCCCGGGGGATAGGCTACACCGATAAACTCATCTTT.

The J gene is TRDJ1, the V gene TRDV1; 7 bases fit TRDD3. The CDR3 sequence is 16 residues long. V was clipped by 2 bases and J by 2 bases; unmatched bases: 8. The germline V gene has CDR1 TSWWSYY and CDR2 QGS. CDR3 coding DNA: TGTGCTCTTGGGGAAGGGGTCTGGGGGTTAACCGATAAACTCATCTTT. This codes for CALGEGVWGLTDKLIF.

This clone was seen only a few times. This chain connects TRDV1 to TRDJ1; D is undetermined. CDR1 TSWWSYY and CDR2 QGS come from the germline V gene. Trimming stripped 2 bases from V and 2 bases from J, with 9 bases between. The CDR3 length is 14 residues. CDR3 in amino acids: CALGEAVRTDKLIF. In DNA, the CDR3 is TGTGCTCTTGGGGAAGCAGTACGAACCGATAAACTCATCTTT.

The chain is built from TRDV1 and TRDJ1; D is undetermined. The CDR3 consists of 17 residues. Germline V lookup: CDR1 TSWWSYY, CDR2 QGS. Trimming removed 1 base from V and 0 bases from J, with 15 bases in between. CDR3 DNA sequence: TGTGCTCTTGGGGAACGTCCTTTCCCACCCCACACCGATAAACTCATCTTT. This gives the protein CALGERPFPPHTDKLIF.

The chain is built from TRDV1 and TRDJ1; 9 bases fit TRDD3. Trimming removed 4 bases from V and 11 bases from J; junction bases left unmatched: 8. The CDR3 has 13 amino acids. Germline V CDR1 and CDR2: TSWWSYY, QGS. CDR3 coding DNA: TGTGCTCTTGGGGGTTCCTGGGGGATGAGGCTCATCTTT. Protein: CALGGSWGMRLIF.

This sequence joins TRDV1 and TRDJ1, with TRDD3 matching over 13 bases. CDR3 length: 24 amino acids. Germline V gene data show CDR1 as TSWWSYY and CDR2 as QGS. Trimming removed 0 bases from V and 4 bases from J; junction bases left unmatched: 26. CDR3 protein: CALGELMTGRLLLGDTRGVDKLIF. The CDR3 DNA reads TGTGCTCTTGGGGAACTGATGACCGGTAGGCTCCTACTGGGGGATACGCGGGGGGTCGATAAACTCATCTTT.

This clone has a handful of counts. V and J are TRDV1 and TRDJ1, with 9 bases matching TRDD3. This CDR3 is built from 23 residues. V gave up 2 bases and J gave up 0 bases; unmatched junction bases: 25. Germline CDR1 is TSWWSYY and CDR2 is QGS. The CDR3 is CALGEAAFPSTGGPGQYTDKLIF. DNA for the CDR3: TGTGCTCTTGGGGAAGCGGCCTTCCCAAGTACTGGGGGACCGGGGCAGTACACCGATAAACTCATCTTT.

V usage is TRDV1 and J usage is TRDJ1; D perhaps matches TRDD3 (6 bases). The CDR3 length is 18 residues. Germline values: CDR1 TSWWSYY, CDR2 QGS. Deletions cut 1 base from V and 0 bases from J, with 18 bases between. CDR3 in amino acids: CALGEPLPWGLYTDKLIF. The CDR3 nucleotides are TGTGCTCTTGGGGAACCCCTACCTTGGGGGTTGTACACCGATAAACTCATCTTT.

This clone was observed a handful of times. The chain carries TRDV1 and TRDJ2, with 8 bases identical to TRDD3. Germline values: CDR1 TSWWSYY, CDR2 QGS. The CDR3 contains 20 residues. Trimming at V came to 0 bases and at J to 4 bases, leaving 16 bases not matched to a gene. The chain's CDR3 is CALGELGGTTGGFQTAQLFF. CDR3 bases: TGTGCTCTTGGGGAACTAGGGGGCACAACTGGGGGCTTCCAGACAGCACAACTCTTCTTT.

The chain links TRDV1 to TRDJ1, with 9 positions matching TRDD3. Germline CDR1 and CDR2: TSWWSYY and QGS. The ends lost 0 bases at V and 2 bases at J; junction bases unmatched: 7. The length of the CDR3 is 17 residues. The CDR3 sequence is CALGELRGIQGTDKLIF. As DNA, the CDR3 is TGTGCTCTTGGGGAACTCAGGGGGATACAAGGGACCGATAAACTCATCTTT.